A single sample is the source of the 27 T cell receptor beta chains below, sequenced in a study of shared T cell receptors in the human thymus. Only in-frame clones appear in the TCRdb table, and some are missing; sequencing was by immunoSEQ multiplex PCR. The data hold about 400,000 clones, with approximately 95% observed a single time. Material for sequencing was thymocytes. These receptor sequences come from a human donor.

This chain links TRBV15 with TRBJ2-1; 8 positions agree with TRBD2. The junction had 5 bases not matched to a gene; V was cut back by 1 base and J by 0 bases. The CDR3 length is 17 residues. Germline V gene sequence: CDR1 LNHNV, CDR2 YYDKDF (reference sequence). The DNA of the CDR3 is TGTGCCACCAGCAGAGGAGCGGCGGGAGGCTCCTACAATGAGCAGTTCTTC. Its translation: CATSRGAAGGSYNEQFF.

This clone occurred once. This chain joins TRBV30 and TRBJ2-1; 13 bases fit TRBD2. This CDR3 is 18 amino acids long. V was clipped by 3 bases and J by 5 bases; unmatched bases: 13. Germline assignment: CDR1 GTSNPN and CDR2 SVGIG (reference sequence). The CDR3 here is CAWRVGTSGILWDNEQFF. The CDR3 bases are TGTGCCTGGAGGGTCGGGACTAGCGGGATCCTCTGGGACAATGAGCAGTTCTTC.

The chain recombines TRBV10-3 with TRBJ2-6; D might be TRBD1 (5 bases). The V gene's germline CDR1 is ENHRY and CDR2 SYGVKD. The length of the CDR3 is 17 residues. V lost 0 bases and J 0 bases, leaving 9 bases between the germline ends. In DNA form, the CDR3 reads TGTGCCATCAGTGAGTCGACAGCCGCCTCTGGGGCCAACGTCCTGACTTTC. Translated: CAISESTAASGANVLTF.

DNA of the CDR3: TGTGCCAGCAGCTCGGGGGGGACTAGCGGGAGTGGCGAGCAGTACTTC. Its protein product is CASSSGGTSGSGEQYF. The gene calls are TRBV5-4 and TRBJ2-7; 14 nucleotides match TRBD2. This CDR3 comprises 16 residues. Germline V lookup: CDR1 SGHNT, CDR2 YYREEE (reference sequence). The V segment lost 3 bases and the J segment 6 bases; nucleotides outside the gene matches: 8.

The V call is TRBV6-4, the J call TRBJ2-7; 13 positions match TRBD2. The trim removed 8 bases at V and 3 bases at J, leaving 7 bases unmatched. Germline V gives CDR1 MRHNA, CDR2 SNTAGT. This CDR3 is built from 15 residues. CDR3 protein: CASLHGLAGDYEQYF. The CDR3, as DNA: TGTGCCAGCCTGCACGGACTAGCGGGAGACTACGAGCAGTACTTC.

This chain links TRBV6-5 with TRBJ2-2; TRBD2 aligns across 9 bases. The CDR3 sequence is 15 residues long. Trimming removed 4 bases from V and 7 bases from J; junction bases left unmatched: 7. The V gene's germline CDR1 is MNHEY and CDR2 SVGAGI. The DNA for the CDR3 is TGTGCCAGCAGTTCTCCCGAGCGGGAGGACGGGGAGCTGTTTTTT. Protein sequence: CASSSPEREDGELFF.

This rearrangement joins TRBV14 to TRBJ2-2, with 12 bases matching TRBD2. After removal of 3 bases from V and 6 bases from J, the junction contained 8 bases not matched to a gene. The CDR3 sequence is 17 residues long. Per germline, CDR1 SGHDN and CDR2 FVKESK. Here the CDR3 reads CASSQTSGRNWPGELFF. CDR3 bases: TGTGCCAGCAGCCAGACTAGCGGGAGAAACTGGCCCGGGGAGCTGTTTTTT.

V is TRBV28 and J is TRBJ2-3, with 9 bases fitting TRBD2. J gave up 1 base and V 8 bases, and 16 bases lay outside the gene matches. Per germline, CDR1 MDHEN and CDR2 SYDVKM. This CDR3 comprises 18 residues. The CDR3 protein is CASYALPGLAKRTDTQYF. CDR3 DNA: TGTGCCAGCTACGCGCTGCCGGGACTAGCAAAACGCACAGATACGCAGTATTTT.

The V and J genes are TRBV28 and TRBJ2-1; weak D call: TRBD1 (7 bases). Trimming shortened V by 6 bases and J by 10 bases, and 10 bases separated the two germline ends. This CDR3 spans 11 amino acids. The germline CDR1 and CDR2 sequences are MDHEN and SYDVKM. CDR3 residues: CASRGGQEQFF. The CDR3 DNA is TGTGCCAGCAGGGGGGGACAGGAGCAGTTCTTC.

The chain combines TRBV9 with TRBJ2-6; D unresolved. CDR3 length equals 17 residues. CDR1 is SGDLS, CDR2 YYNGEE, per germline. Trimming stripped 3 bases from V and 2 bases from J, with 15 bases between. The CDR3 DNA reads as TGTGCCAGCAGCGCAGAGGAGCGTGCGGCTGGGGCCAACGTCCTGACTTTC. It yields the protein CASSAEERAAGANVLTF.

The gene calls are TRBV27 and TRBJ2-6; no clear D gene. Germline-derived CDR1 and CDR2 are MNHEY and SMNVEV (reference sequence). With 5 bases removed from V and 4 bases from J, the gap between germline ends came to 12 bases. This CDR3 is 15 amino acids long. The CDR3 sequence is CASSPPPGGANVLTF. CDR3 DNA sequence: TGTGCCAGCAGTCCCCCCCCCGGAGGGGCCAACGTCCTGACTTTC.

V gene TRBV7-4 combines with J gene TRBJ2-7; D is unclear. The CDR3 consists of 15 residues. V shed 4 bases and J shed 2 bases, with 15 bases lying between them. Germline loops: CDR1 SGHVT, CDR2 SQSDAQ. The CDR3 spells CASSSLLSVPYEQYF. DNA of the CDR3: TGTGCCAGCAGCTCTCTGTTAAGCGTTCCCTACGAGCAGTACTTC.

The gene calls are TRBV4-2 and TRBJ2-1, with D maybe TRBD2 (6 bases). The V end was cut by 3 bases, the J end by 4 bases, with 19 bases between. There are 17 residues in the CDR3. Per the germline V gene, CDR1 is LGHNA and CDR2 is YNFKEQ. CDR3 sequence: CASSQVVAEALYNEQFF. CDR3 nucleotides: TGTGCCAGCAGCCAGGTCGTAGCGGAAGCTTTGTACAATGAGCAGTTCTTC.

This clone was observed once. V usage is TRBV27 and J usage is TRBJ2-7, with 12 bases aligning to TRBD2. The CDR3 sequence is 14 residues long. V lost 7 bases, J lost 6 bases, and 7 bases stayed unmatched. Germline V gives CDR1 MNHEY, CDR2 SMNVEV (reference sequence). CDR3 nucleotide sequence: TGTGCCAGCATTGGACTAGCGGGATCCGTCGAGCAGTACTTC. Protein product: CASIGLAGSVEQYF.

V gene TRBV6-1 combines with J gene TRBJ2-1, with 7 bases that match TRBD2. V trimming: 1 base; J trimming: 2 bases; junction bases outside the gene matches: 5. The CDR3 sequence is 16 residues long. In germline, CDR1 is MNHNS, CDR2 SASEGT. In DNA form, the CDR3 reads TGTGCCAGCAGTGAAGGAGGCGGGAGTCCCTACAATGAGCAGTTCTTC. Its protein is CASSEGGGSPYNEQFF.

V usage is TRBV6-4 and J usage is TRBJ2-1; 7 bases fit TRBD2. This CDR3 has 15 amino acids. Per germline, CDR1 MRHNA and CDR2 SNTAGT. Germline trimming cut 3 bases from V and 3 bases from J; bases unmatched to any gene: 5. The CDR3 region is CASSDLLADYNEQFF. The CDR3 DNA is TGTGCCAGCAGTGATTTGCTAGCGGACTACAATGAGCAGTTCTTC.

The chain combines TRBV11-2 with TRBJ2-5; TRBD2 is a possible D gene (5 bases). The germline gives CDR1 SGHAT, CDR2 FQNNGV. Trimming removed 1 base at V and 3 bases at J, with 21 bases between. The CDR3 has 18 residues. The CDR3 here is CASSLAYRDQLPEETQYF. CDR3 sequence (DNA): TGTGCCAGCAGCTTAGCCTACCGGGATCAGCTCCCAGAAGAGACCCAGTACTTC.

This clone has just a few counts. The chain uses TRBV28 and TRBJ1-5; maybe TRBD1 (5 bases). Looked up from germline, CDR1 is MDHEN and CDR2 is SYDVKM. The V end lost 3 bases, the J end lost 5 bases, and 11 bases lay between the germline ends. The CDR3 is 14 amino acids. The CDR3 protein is CASSFGGDDQPQHF. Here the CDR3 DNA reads TGTGCCAGCAGTTTTGGAGGGGATGATCAGCCCCAGCATTTT.

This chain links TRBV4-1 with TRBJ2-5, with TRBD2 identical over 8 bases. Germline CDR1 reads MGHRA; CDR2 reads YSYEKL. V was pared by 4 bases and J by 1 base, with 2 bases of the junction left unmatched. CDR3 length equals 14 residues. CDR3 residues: CASSPGGAQETQYF. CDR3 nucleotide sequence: TGCGCCAGCAGCCCGGGAGGGGCCCAAGAGACCCAGTACTTC.

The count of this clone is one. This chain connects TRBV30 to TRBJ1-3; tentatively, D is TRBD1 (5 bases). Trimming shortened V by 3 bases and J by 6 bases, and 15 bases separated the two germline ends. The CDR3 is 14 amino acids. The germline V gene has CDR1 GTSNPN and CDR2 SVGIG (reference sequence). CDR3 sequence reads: CAWRGGMLVNTIYF. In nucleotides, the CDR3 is TGTGCCTGGAGGGGGGGGATGCTGGTAAACACCATATATTTT.

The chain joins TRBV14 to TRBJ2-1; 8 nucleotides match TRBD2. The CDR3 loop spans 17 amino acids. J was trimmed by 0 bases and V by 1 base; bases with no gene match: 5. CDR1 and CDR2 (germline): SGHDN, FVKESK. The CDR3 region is CASSQGYSGNSYNEQFF. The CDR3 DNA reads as TGTGCCAGCAGCCAAGGATATAGCGGGAACTCCTACAATGAGCAGTTCTTC.

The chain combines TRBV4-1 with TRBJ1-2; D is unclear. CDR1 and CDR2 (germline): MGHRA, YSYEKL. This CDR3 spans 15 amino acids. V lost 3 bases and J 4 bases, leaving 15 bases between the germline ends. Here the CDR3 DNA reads TGCGCCAGCAGCCACGGGAAGGGTAGGGCCTATGGCTACACCTTC. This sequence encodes CASSHGKGRAYGYTF.

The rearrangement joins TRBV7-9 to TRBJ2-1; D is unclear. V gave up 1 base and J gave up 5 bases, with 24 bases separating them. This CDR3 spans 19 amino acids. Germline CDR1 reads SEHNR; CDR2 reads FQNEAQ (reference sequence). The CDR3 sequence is CASSLGFRFGPRGDNEQFF. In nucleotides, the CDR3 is TGTGCCAGCAGCTTAGGCTTTAGGTTTGGACCCCGCGGAGACAATGAGCAGTTCTTC.

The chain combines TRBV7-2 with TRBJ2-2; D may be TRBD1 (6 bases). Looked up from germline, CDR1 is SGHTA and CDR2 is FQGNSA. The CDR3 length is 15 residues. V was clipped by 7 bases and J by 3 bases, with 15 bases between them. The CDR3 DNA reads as TGTGCCAGCACCTCGAGACAGGCGGACACCGGGGAGCTGTTTTTT. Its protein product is CASTSRQADTGELFF.

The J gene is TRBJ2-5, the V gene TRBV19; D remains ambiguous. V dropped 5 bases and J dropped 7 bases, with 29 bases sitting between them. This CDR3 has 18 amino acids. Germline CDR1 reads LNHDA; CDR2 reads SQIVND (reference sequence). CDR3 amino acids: CASSYLGPTGLVRGTQYF. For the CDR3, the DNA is TGTGCCAGTAGTTATCTCGGGCCCACGGGTCTCGTGAGAGGGACCCAGTACTTC.

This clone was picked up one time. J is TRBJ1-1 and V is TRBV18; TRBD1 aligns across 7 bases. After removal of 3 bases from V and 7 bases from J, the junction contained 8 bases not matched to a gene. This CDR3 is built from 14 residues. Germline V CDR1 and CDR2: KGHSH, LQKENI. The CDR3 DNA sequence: TGTGCCAGCTCACCCAACCGGGACAGTATTGAAGCTTTCTTT. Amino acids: CASSPNRDSIEAFF. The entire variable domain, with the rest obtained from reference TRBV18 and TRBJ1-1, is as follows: NAGVMQNPRHLVRRRGQEARLRCSPMKGHSHVYWYRQLPEEGLKFMVYLQKENIIDESGMPKERFSAEFPKEGPSILRIQQVVRGDSAAYFCASSPNRDSIEAFFGQGTRLTVV.

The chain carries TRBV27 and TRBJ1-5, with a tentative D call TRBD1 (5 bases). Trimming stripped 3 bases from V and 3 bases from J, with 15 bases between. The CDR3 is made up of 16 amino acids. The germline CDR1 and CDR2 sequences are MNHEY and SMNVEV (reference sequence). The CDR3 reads CASSFVFQGSNQPQHF. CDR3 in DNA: TGTGCCAGCAGTTTTGTTTTTCAGGGATCCAATCAGCCCCAGCATTTT.